Presented here are 10 T cell receptor beta chains from one specimen sequenced in a study of control samples from healthy donors and cancer patients. Assay: immunoSEQ multiplex PCR; the TCRdb copy retains only in-frame clones and omits some. This sample has approximately 140,000 clones; 90% to 95% occur once, and the top ten carry around 14%. Material for sequencing was blood. The receptors here all came from a middle-aged man in good health.

The rearrangement links TRBV9 to TRBJ1-4, with D perhaps matching TRBD1 (5 bases). Trimming took off 0 bases at V and 6 bases at J, with 12 bases between the two ends. The germline V gene encodes CDR1 SGDLS and CDR2 YYNGEE. The CDR3 is made up of 15 amino acids. The CDR3 region is CASSVADMRHEKLFF. CDR3 DNA: TGTGCCAGCAGCGTAGCGGACATGCGACATGAAAAACTGTTTTTT.

The chain is built from TRBV5-1 and TRBJ2-5; TRBD1 matches 9 bases. Germline loops: CDR1 SGHRS, CDR2 YFSETQ. The CDR3 covers 13 residues. With 3 bases clipped from V and 5 bases from J, the junction kept 2 bases outside the gene matches. CDR3 sequence: CASSSGTGETQYF. CDR3 bases: TGCGCCAGCAGCTCCGGGACAGGGGAGACCCAGTACTTC.

V gene TRBV3-1 (or the pseudogene TRBV3-2) combines with J gene TRBJ1-2; 7 positions match TRBD1. CDR3 size: 14 residues. The germline CDR1 and CDR2 sequences are LGHDT and YNNKEL (reference sequence). J gave up 3 bases and V 4 bases, and 5 bases lay outside the gene matches. The CDR3 region is CASSPLGQDYGYTF. The CDR3 nucleotides are TGTGCCAGCAGCCCCCTTGGACAGGACTATGGCTACACCTTC.

The J gene is TRBJ2-5, the V gene TRBV9; tentatively, D is TRBD1 (5 bases). Germline CDR1 reads SGDLS; CDR2 reads YYNGEE. The CDR3 is 14 amino acids. The V and J ends lost 4 bases and 4 bases respectively, with 14 bases between them. The CDR3 is CASSPSGNVETQYF. The CDR3 nucleotides read TGTGCCAGCAGCCCCTCAGGGAACGTAGAGACCCAGTACTTC.

This sequence joins TRBV4-2 and TRBJ2-3, with a weak D call TRBD1 (6 bases). Per germline, CDR1 LGHNA and CDR2 YNFKEQ. This CDR3 has 17 amino acids. With 0 bases removed from V and 2 bases from J, the gap between germline ends came to 15 bases. The CDR3 protein is CASSQDMAGALTDTQYF. DNA for the CDR3: TGTGCCAGCAGCCAAGATATGGCAGGGGCCCTCACAGATACGCAGTATTTT.

The V call is TRBV10-3, the J call TRBJ1-1, with D maybe TRBD1 (5 bases). The V gene lost 6 bases and the J gene lost 1 base, with 12 bases spanning the gap. The germline V gene has CDR1 ENHRY and CDR2 SYGVKD. This CDR3 spans 14 amino acids. The CDR3 spells CAIRGEGTNTEAFF. The CDR3, as DNA: TGTGCCATCAGAGGGGAGGGAACGAACACTGAAGCTTTCTTT.

About this clone: Different DNA sequences within this sample yield the same CDR3. The chain recombines TRBV4-3 with TRBJ1-1; no clear D gene. Germline V gene sequence: CDR1 LGHNA, CDR2 YSLEER. CDR3 size: 14 residues. Trimming took 1 base from V and 3 from J, leaving 9 bases between them. CDR3 sequence: CASSQVSGDTEAFF. CDR3 in DNA: TGCGCCAGCAGCCAAGTTTCTGGGGACACTGAAGCTTTCTTT.

The chain has TRBV27 and TRBJ2-5; D is ambiguous. The germline V and J ends were trimmed by 5 bases and 0 bases, with 10 bases remaining between them. The CDR3 has 14 amino acids. Germline V lookup: CDR1 MNHEY, CDR2 SMNVEV (reference sequence). CDR3 region: CASSIPGNQETQYF. Written as DNA, the CDR3 is TGTGCCAGCAGTATTCCCGGAAACCAAGAGACCCAGTACTTC.

The CDR3 loop is CSARVAEKLFF. The CDR3 bases are TGCAGTGCCAGGGTGGCTGAAAAACTGTTTTTT. The chain couples TRBV20-1 to TRBJ1-4, with a weak D call TRBD1 (5 bases). The V end was cut by 6 bases, the J end by 7 bases, with 9 bases between. The CDR3 has 11 amino acids. Germline-derived CDR1 and CDR2 are DFQATT and SNEGSKA (reference sequence).

Concerning this clone: Within the sample, other DNA sequences also encode this same CDR3. The CDR3 DNA sequence: TGTGCCAGCAGCTTAGTGTTACGGAACACTGAAGCTTTCTTT. Protein sequence: CASSLVLRNTEAFF. V and J are TRBV7-9 and TRBJ1-1; D is ambiguous. Germline V gene sequence: CDR1 SEHNR, CDR2 FQNEAQ (reference sequence). The CDR3 is made up of 14 amino acids. Trimming took 1 base from V and 1 from J, leaving 7 bases between them.